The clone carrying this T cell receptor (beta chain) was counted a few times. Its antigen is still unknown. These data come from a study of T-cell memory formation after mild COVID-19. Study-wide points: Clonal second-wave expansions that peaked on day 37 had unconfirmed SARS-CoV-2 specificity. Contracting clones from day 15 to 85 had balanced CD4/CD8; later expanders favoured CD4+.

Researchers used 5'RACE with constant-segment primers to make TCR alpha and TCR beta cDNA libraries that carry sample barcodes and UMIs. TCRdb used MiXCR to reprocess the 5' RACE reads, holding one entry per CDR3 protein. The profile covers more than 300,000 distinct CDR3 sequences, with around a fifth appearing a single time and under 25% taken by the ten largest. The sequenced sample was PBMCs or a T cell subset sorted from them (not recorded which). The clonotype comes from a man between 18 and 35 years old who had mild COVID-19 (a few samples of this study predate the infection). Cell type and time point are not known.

The CDR3 nucleotides read TGTGCCAGCAGTTTACCGGCGGGGCCTTCCGAAGCTTTCTTT. It translates to CASSLPAGPSEAFF. The chain carries TRBV28 and TRBJ1-1, with a possible D match to TRBD1 (5 bases). The CDR3 has 14 amino acids. Per the germline V gene, CDR1 is MDHEN and CDR2 is SYDVKM. Trimming took off 2 bases at V and 8 bases at J, with 15 bases between the two ends.